This TCR beta chain comes out of a study of cytomegalovirus exposure and HLA in healthy donors. As for the study in general: Within an early data release were tens of millions of unique TCRs drawn from HLA-typed donors.

Study-level results: Rare sequences made up most TCRs, while some public TCRs were found in many donors.

The primer mix had 60 Vbeta and 13 Jbeta primers. Profiled with immunoSEQ multiplex PCR; TCRdb holds only in-frame clones, not every one. The sample has about 170,000 clones, 70% to 90% seen once; the top ten hold 2% to 2.5%. On this clone: No antigen is known for it.

J was trimmed by 0 bases and V by 0 bases; bases with no gene match: 10. The CDR3 consists of 18 residues. The germline V gene encodes CDR1 SGHKS and CDR2 YYEKEE (reference sequence). The gene calls are TRBV5-5 and TRBJ2-3; 7 positions agree with TRBD2. Sequencing input: PBMCs. This clonotype was sampled from a male donor in good health and CMV-seronegative. CDR3 nucleotide sequence: TGTGCCAGCAGCTTGGAAGTTAGGGCTAGCGGTAGCACAGATACGCAGTATTTT. Translated, it gives CASSLEVRASGSTDTQYF.